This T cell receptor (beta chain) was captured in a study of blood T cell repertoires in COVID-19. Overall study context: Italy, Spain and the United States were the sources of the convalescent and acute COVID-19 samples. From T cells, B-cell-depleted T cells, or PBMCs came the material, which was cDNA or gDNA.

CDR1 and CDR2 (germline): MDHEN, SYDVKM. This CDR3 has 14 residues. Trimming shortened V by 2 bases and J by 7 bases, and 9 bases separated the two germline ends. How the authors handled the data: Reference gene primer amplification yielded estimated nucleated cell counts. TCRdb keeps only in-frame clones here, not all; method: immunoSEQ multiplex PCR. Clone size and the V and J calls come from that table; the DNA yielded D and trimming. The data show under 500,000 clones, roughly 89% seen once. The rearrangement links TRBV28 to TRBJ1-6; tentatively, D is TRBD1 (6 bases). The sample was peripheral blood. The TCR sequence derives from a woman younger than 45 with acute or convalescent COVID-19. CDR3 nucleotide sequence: TGTGCCAGCAGTTTACGACAGGTGAATTCACCCCTCCACTTT. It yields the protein CASSLRQVNSPLHF. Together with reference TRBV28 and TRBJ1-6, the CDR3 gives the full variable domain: DVKVTQSSRYLVKRTGEKVFLECVQDMDHENMFWYRQDPGLGLRLIYFSYDVKMKEKGDIPEGYSVSREKKERFSLILESASTNQTSMYLCASSLRQVNSPLHFGNGTRLTVT.